The next 22 T cell receptor beta chains were all read from a single sample in a study of monozygotic twins with inflammatory bowel disease. TCRdb re-called the 5' RACE reads; one entry per CDR3 protein, DNA not given. In all, the sample yields some 440,000 distinct CDR3 sequences. Sequenced: blood. The receptors were sampled from a human donor with ulcerative colitis or Crohn's disease, or a healthy co-twin of an affected twin (not recorded which).

This chain joins TRBV5-6 and TRBJ2-1; no DNA is available, so the TRBD1 call from TCRdb remains unchecked. The CDR3 has 15 residues. Per germline, CDR1 SGHDT and CDR2 YYEEEE. CDR3 residues: CASSRDRGSLNEQFF.

The gene calls are TRBV5-1 and TRBJ2-3. The germline V gene has CDR1 SGHRS and CDR2 YFSETQ. The CDR3 is made up of 12 amino acids. CDR3 region: CASSSNTDTQYF.

The chain links TRBV5-1 to TRBJ2-7; absent DNA, TCRdb's TRBD2 call cannot be checked. Germline V gives CDR1 SGHRS, CDR2 YFSETQ. This CDR3 comprises 14 residues. CDR3: CASRHPGLALEQYF.

V gene TRBV5-1 combines with J gene TRBJ1-3. The CDR3 covers 15 residues. The germline V gene has CDR1 SGHRS and CDR2 YFSETQ. The CDR3 sequence is CASSLALSSGNTIYF.

The V gene is TRBV7-2, the J gene TRBJ2-1. CDR1 is SGHTA, CDR2 FQGNSA, per germline. The CDR3 spans 15 residues. The CDR3 sequence is CASSLDWGSYNEQFF.

V gene TRBV19 combines with J gene TRBJ1-6; the D gene TCRdb calls, TRBD1, cannot be checked with no DNA. CDR3 length: 15 amino acids. Germline V gives CDR1 LNHDA, CDR2 SQIVND (reference sequence). The CDR3 reads CASSFRTEDNSPLHF.

The chain couples TRBV3-1 to TRBJ2-1. This CDR3 comprises 14 residues. Germline V CDR1 and CDR2: LGHDT, YNNKEL (reference sequence). CDR3 region: CASSPNTLVNEQFF.

The genes are TRBV29-1 and TRBJ1-1; TCRdb indicates TRBD1, and absent DNA this call remains unverified. CDR1 is SQVTM, CDR2 ANQGSEA, per germline. The CDR3 is made up of 13 amino acids. CDR3 sequence: CSVAWGVDTEAFF.

The rearrangement joins TRBV7-9 to TRBJ2-5; as DNA is missing, the TRBD2 call by TCRdb cannot be tested. The CDR3 runs to 14 residues. Germline CDR1 reads SEHNR; CDR2 reads FQNEAQ (reference sequence). This CDR3 reads CASRPGLAGETQYF.

The V gene is TRBV19, the J gene TRBJ1-1. CDR1 is LNHDA and CDR2 is SQIVND in the germline V gene (reference sequence). The CDR3 has 14 residues. CDR3 residues: CASSVEDMNTEAFF.

The V gene is TRBV7-8, the J gene TRBJ2-1; TCRdb gives TRBD2 as the D gene, but with no DNA this cannot be confirmed. The germline CDR1 and CDR2 sequences are SGHVS and FQNEAQ. The CDR3 length is 17 residues. CDR3 residues: CASSLGWLAEGDNEQFF.

This rearrangement joins TRBV20-1 to TRBJ2-5; TCRdb's assignment of TRBD1 cannot be checked, as there is no DNA. The CDR3 covers 19 residues. Germline V gene sequence: CDR1 DFQATT, CDR2 SNEGSKA (reference sequence). CDR3 residues: CSALSRGGPEGIKYETQYF.

The J gene is TRBJ1-3, the V gene TRBV25-1; TCRdb's D call of TRBD1 is untestable without DNA. Germline CDR1 is MGHDK and CDR2 is SYGVNS. This CDR3 contains 15 residues. The chain's CDR3 is CASRGPGQGLGSIYF. The complete variable domain, with remaining parts taken from reference TRBV25-1 and TRBJ1-3, reads EADIYQTPRYLVIGTGKKITLECSQTMGHDKMYWYQQDPGMELHLIHYSYGVNSTEKGDLSSESTVSRIRTEHFPLTLESARPSHTSQYLCASRGPGQGLGSIYFGEGSWLTVV.

V is TRBV7-2 and J is TRBJ1-1. Germline loops: CDR1 SGHTA, CDR2 FQGNSA. CDR3 length equals 14 residues. CDR3 region: CASSPPGLRTEAFF.

The rearrangement joins TRBV5-1 to TRBJ2-3. This CDR3 comprises 12 residues. Germline V gives CDR1 SGHRS, CDR2 YFSETQ. The CDR3 sequence is CASSTRTDTQYF.

This rearrangement joins TRBV18 to TRBJ1-1. Germline CDR1 reads KGHSH; CDR2 reads LQKENI. The CDR3 is made up of 14 amino acids. CDR3 sequence: CASSPSMVDTEAFF.

This chain uses TRBV2 with TRBJ1-6. The germline V gene encodes CDR1 SNHLY and CDR2 FYNNEI. This CDR3 has 13 amino acids. CDR3: CASRENYNSPLHF.

V usage is TRBV4-1 and J usage is TRBJ2-2. CDR3 length: 14 amino acids. Germline assignment: CDR1 MGHRA and CDR2 YSYEKL. CDR3 in amino acids: CASSQTIGAGELFF.

This chain uses TRBV10-3 with TRBJ2-1; the D call from TCRdb, TRBD2, cannot be confirmed without DNA. This CDR3 contains 16 residues. Germline V gene sequence: CDR1 ENHRY, CDR2 SYGVKD. The CDR3 loop is CAISESSSALGNEQFF.

The chain has TRBV5-1 and TRBJ1-2. Germline assignment: CDR1 SGHRS and CDR2 YFSETQ. This CDR3 spans 14 amino acids. CDR3 region: CASSLDSLRYGYTF.

The chain uses TRBV7-2 and TRBJ1-2; TCRdb's D call, TRBD1, is unchecked because there is no DNA. Germline V gene data show CDR1 as SGHTA and CDR2 as FQGNSA. This CDR3 has 17 residues. The CDR3 sequence is CASSPGRAPDVSYGYTF.

The V call is TRBV7-8, the J call TRBJ2-3; TCRdb outputs TRBD1, but without DNA this stays unchecked. CDR1 is SGHVS, CDR2 FQNEAQ, per germline. The CDR3 totals 15 residues. CDR3 region: CASSPDRLRTDTQYF.